A selection of T cell receptor beta chains follows, all from one sample in a study of PD-1 blockade in classical Hodgkin lymphoma. Generated by immunoSEQ multiplex PCR, the TCRdb table keeps only in-frame clones and is missing some. The table shows about 2,700 clones, with 70% occurring only once. Sequencing used CD8+ T cells from blood, obtained before the fourth cycle of nivolumab. These receptor sequences come from a human donor with classical Hodgkin lymphoma. CDR3s include the opening cysteine and the closing phenylalanine or tryptophan. Fields, in order: J gene, D gene, clone size, V gene, CDR3 protein, CDR3 DNA. D genes are given only for firm matches. Clone size is given for some rows only: seen once, a few or many times, or a class if the clone is expanded.

TRBJ2-1	TRBD2	NA	TRBV19	CASSPLAPSYNEQFF	TGTGCCAGTAGTCCACTAGCGCCCTCCTACAATGAGCAGTTCTTC
TRBJ1-4	TRBD1	NA	TRBV7-9	CASSRTGDEKLFF	TGTGCCAGCAGCCGGACAGGGGATGAAAAACTGTTTTTT
TRBJ2-1	NA	medium-sized	TRBV7-7	CASSFGGPADEQFF	TGTGCTAGCAGCTTTGGGGGTCCCGCCGATGAGCAGTTCTTC
TRBJ1-2	TRBD1	large	TRBV18	CASSPPRDRVPYGYTF	TGTGCCAGCTCACCACCGAGGGACAGGGTCCCCTATGGCTACACCTTC
TRBJ2-3	TRBD2	NA	TRBV13	CASSRLAGGNPSTDTQYF	TGTGCCAGCAGCCGCCTAGCGGGAGGTAACCCTAGCACAGATACGCAGTATTTT
TRBJ2-1	TRBD2	once	TRBV19	CASSGLAGVEQFF	TGTGCCAGTAGCGGACTAGCGGGAGTTGAGCAGTTCTTC
TRBJ2-7	NA	once	TRBV19	CASSMTTGPYEQYF	TGTGCCAGTAGTATGACGACAGGACCCTACGAGCAGTACTTC
TRBJ2-7	NA	NA	TRBV2	CASSEDLGNRYEQYF	TGTGCCAGCAGTGAAGATTTGGGTAATAGGTACGAGCAGTACTTC
TRBJ2-7	NA	few	TRBV27	CASSGGSSRSEQYF	TGTGCCAGCAGTGGGGGTTCTAGCCGGAGCGAGCAGTACTTC
TRBJ1-1	NA	NA	TRBV27	CASSTTGTWDTEAFF	TGTGCCAGCAGTACCACAGGGACCTGGGACACTGAAGCTTTCTTT
TRBJ2-1	TRBD2	NA	TRBV2	CAIRTSGSSNEQFF	TGTGCGATAAGGACTAGCGGGAGTTCAAATGAGCAGTTCTTC
TRBJ1-4	NA	NA	TRBV4-1	CASRDRGNEKLFF	TGCGCCAGCAGGGACCGGGGGAATGAAAAACTGTTTTTT
TRBJ2-1	TRBD2	NA	TRBV7-8	CASIPPGLAVYNEQFF	TGTGCCAGCATACCCCCCGGACTAGCGGTTTACAATGAGCAGTTCTTC
TRBJ1-2	TRBD1	large	TRBV7-2	CASSVEGGRGGSGYTF	TGTGCCAGCAGCGTAGAGGGGGGTCGAGGGGGCAGTGGCTACACCTTC
TRBJ2-1	NA	NA	TRBV6-5	CASSPWADYNEQFF	TGTGCCAGCAGTCCGTGGGCCGACTACAATGAGCAGTTCTTC
TRBJ2-1	NA	NA	TRBV5-4	CASSLAATMGDEQFF	TGTGCCAGCAGTCTCGCGGCGACGATGGGCGATGAGCAGTTCTTC
TRBJ2-1	NA	NA	TRBV5-6	CASSLVGPAPSEQFF	TGTGCCAGCAGCTTAGTCGGTCCAGCCCCTAGCGAGCAGTTCTTC
TRBJ1-5	TRBD1	large	TRBV2	CASRDGTGGYQPQHF	TGTGCCAGCAGGGACGGGACAGGGGGCTATCAGCCCCAGCATTTT
TRBJ2-1	TRBD1	NA	TRBV7-9	CASRGQGARDEQFF	TGTGCCAGCAGGGGACAGGGGGCGAGGGATGAGCAGTTCTTC
TRBJ2-1	NA	NA	TRBV6-5	CASSEHNEQFF	TGTGCCAGCAGCGAGCACAATGAGCAGTTCTTC
TRBJ1-5	NA	few	TRBV6-1	CASSEREEDQPQHF	TGTGCCAGCAGTGAGCGGGAGGAGGATCAGCCCCAGCATTTT
TRBJ2-2	NA	NA	TRBV5-6	CASSGYSNTGELFF	TGTGCCAGCAGCGGCTACAGTAACACCGGGGAGCTGTTTTTT
TRBJ2-2	NA	NA	TRBV9	CASSGRVPNTGELFF	TGTGCCAGCAGCGGGCGAGTCCCGAACACCGGGGAGCTGTTTTTT
TRBJ2-7	TRBD2	once	TRBV6-6	CASSSLAGVAEQYF	TGTGCCAGCAGCTCTTTAGCGGGAGTCGCCGAGCAGTACTTC
TRBJ2-5	TRBD1	NA	TRBV5-6	CASSPAGTGGETQYF	TGTGCCAGCAGCCCCGCCGGGACAGGGGGCGAGACCCAGTACTTC
TRBJ2-3	NA	large	TRBV6-1	CASSGLGRVYRADTQYF	TGTGCCAGCAGTGGGCTTGGTCGTGTGTATCGGGCAGATACGCAGTATTTT
TRBJ2-3	NA	NA	TRBV9	CASSVRQSDTQYF	TGTGCCAGCAGCGTAAGACAATCAGATACGCAGTATTTT
TRBJ2-1	TRBD2	NA	TRBV6-5	CASSWLSGADQFF	TGTGCCAGCAGCTGGTTGAGCGGGGCCGATCAGTTCTTC
TRBJ1-5	NA	NA	TRBV28	CASSREGVRGSGPQHF	TGTGCCAGCAGCCGGGAAGGGGTCAGGGGTTCCGGGCCCCAGCATTTT